This T cell receptor beta chain was documented in a study of cytomegalovirus exposure and HLA in healthy donors. The germline gives CDR1 MDHEN, CDR2 SYDVKM. CDR3 size: 15 residues. With V trimmed by 4 bases and J by 4 bases, 4 bases remained unmatched. The PCR used 60 Vbeta and 13 Jbeta primers. Assay used: immunoSEQ multiplex PCR; TCRdb lists only in-frame clones, some missing. The data contain 170,000 or so clones, 65% to 85% of them singletons. The source of this sequence is a male donor in good health and CMV-seropositive. Sequencing used PBMCs. V and J are TRBV28 and TRBJ2-1, with TRBD2 matching 10 bases. CDR3 in DNA: TGTGCCAGCAGTTCGCTAGCGGGAGCGTACAATGAGCAGTTCTTC. This sequence encodes CASSSLAGAYNEQFF.